This is a list of T cell receptor beta chains from one sample in a study of identifying expanded T cells in peripheral blood. The method was immunoSEQ multiplex PCR; TCRdb's version includes in-frame clones alone and lacks a portion of them. The table has tens of thousands of clones, around 81% seen once; the top ten hold about a fifth. Sequenced material: blood. The receptors originated from a person aged 18 to 75 in good health. Both conserved end residues are part of each CDR3. A D gene is named only where the DNA matches it firmly. For some rows the clone size is stated as once, few or many, or as a class when expanded; others skip it.

>NA|TRBJ1-5|TRBV12-5|18|TRBD1
TGTGCTAGTGGTTTGGTACGGGCTGGGTCAGGGGGGTATCAGCCCCAGCATTTT
CASGLVRAGSGGYQPQHF
>NA|TRBJ2-5|TRBV5-1|13|TRBD1
TGCGCCAGCAGCGTCGACAGGGTGGAGACCCAGTACTTC
CASSVDRVETQYF
>NA|TRBJ1-2|TRBV10-3|16|TRBD1
TGTGCCATCAGTGAGTCTAAGACAGGGACCGGCTATGGCTACACCTTC
CAISESKTGTGYGYTF
>once|TRBJ1-1|TRBV25-1|12|NA
TGTGCCAGCAGTGTGAAGGGAACTGAAGCTTTCTTT
CASSVKGTEAFF
>NA|TRBJ2-4|TRBV27|14|TRBD1
TGTGCCAGCAGTTTTAAAGCCACCGGGACAGTTCAGTACTTC
CASSFKATGTVQYF
>NA|TRBJ2-3|TRBV7-9|12|NA
TGTGCCAGCAGCTTAGAGCGTAATACGCAGTATTTT
CASSLERNTQYF
>NA|TRBJ2-5|TRBV10-3|12|NA
TGTGCCACCCGGGGAGGCCAAGAGACCCAGTACTTC
CATRGGQETQYF
>NA|TRBJ2-6|TRBV29-1|15|NA
TGCAGCGTTGACTTAGACAGCTCTGGGGCCAACGTCCTGACTTTC
CSVDLDSSGANVLTF
>NA|TRBJ1-2|TRBV5-6|16|TRBD1
TGTGCCAGCAGCTTGTACGTTTCCGGGACAGGGGGCGGCTACACCTTC
CASSLYVSGTGGGYTF
>NA|TRBJ2-1|TRBV7-9|16|NA
TGTGCCAGCAGCTTTGTAGGGGCTAGCGCATACAATGAGCAGTTCTTC
CASSFVGASAYNEQFF
>NA|TRBJ2-3|TRBV7-9|17|TRBD2
TGTGCCAGCAGCTTAGGGCCTAGCGGGGGGACCACAGATACGCAGTATTTT
CASSLGPSGGTTDTQYF
>NA|TRBJ2-5|TRBV6-1|16|TRBD2
TGTGCCAGCAGTGAAGGACTAGCGGGGCGAACTGAGACCCAGTACTTC
CASSEGLAGRTETQYF
>once|TRBJ1-2|TRBV5-4|16|NA
TGTGCCAGCAGCCCGGTTGAACAGGCCCCTTTCTATGGCTACACCTTC
CASSPVEQAPFYGYTF
>NA|TRBJ1-2|TRBV18|14|NA
TGTGCCAGCTCACAGACGGGACGGAACTATGGCTACACCTTC
CASSQTGRNYGYTF
>NA|TRBJ2-1|TRBV7-9|16|NA
TGTGCCAGCAGCTTAGTCAGCGGAGGGGGGGGAAATGAGCAGTTCTTC
CASSLVSGGGGNEQFF
>NA|TRBJ2-1|TRBV10-3|12|TRBD2
TGTGCCGTAAGCGGGGGGGCCTATGAGCAGTTCTTC
CAVSGGAYEQFF
>NA|TRBJ1-2|TRBV10-1|22|TRBD1
TGCGCCAGCAGAATTAAATCCGGGACAGGGGGACCTTGCAGAGTCGGTAACTATGGCTACACCTTC
CASRIKSGTGGPCRVGNYGYTF
>NA|TRBJ2-3|TRBV29-1|12|NA
TGCAGCGTTGAAGCCGGGACCCGTCGCGAGTATTTT
CSVEAGTRREYF
>few|TRBJ1-3|TRBV29-1|13|NA
TGCAGCGGTCAGGGGTCCTCTGGAAACACCATATATTTT
CSGQGSSGNTIYF
>NA|TRBJ2-2|TRBV5-4|15|TRBD2
TGTGCCAGCAGATTGTCCGGGACTAGCGCCGGGGAGCTGTTTTTT
CASRLSGTSAGELFF
>NA|TRBJ2-7|TRBV29-1|12|TRBD1
TGCAGCGTGGGACAGGGAGTTTACGAGCAGTACTTC
CSVGQGVYEQYF
>NA|TRBJ2-5|TRBV30|15|TRBD2
TGTGCCTGGAGCGCCCCGGGGGGTCGGCGAGAGACCCAGTACTTC
CAWSAPGGRRETQYF
>NA|TRBJ2-7|TRBV19|15|TRBD2
TGTGCCAGGCTGATTAGCGGGAGGCCCCCCTACGAGCAGTACTTC
CARLISGRPPYEQYF
>NA|TRBJ2-7|TRBV4-2|15|NA
TGTGCCAGCAGCCTACGACTAGGACTCTCCGACGAGCAGTACTTC
CASSLRLGLSDEQYF
>NA|TRBJ1-4|TRBV5-5|14|NA
TGTGCCAGCAGCTCGAACCCGGACGGCAATCGACTGTTTTTT
CASSSNPDGNRLFF
>NA|TRBJ2-3|TRBV6-5|15|TRBD2
TGTGCCAGCAAGGTGACTAGCCCCAATCAAGATACGCAGTATTTT
CASKVTSPNQDTQYF
>NA|TRBJ2-5|TRBV7-9|14|NA
TGTGCCAGCAGCTTAGCGGGGCGGAGCGAGACCCAGTACTTC
CASSLAGRSETQYF
>NA|TRBJ2-3|TRBV7-2|15|TRBD2
TGTGCCAGCAGCGCGGGACTAGCGGGAGGAAATACGCAGTATTTT
CASSAGLAGGNTQYF
>NA|TRBJ2-7|TRBV7-6|15|TRBD2
TGTGCCAGCAGCCAAGAGGTAGCGGGAGGATACGAGCAGTACTTC
CASSQEVAGGYEQYF
>few|TRBJ2-1|TRBV19|18|TRBD2
TGTGCCAGTAGTATAAGCCTCGGGGGGGGCCCCTCCTACAATGAGCAGTTCTTC
CASSISLGGGPSYNEQFF
>few|TRBJ1-1|TRBV6-5|13|TRBD1
TGTGCCAGCAGGCAGGGGGTAGGGACTGAAGCTTTCTTT
CASRQGVGTEAFF
>once|TRBJ2-5|TRBV2|13|NA
TGTGCCAGCAGTGCCCGGGGGCAAGAGACCCAGTACTTC
CASSARGQETQYF
>NA|TRBJ2-5|TRBV5-1|13|NA
TGCGCCAGCAGCCCATCAACAGGTGTGACCCAGTACTTC
CASSPSTGVTQYF
>NA|TRBJ2-1|TRBV7-3|13|TRBD1
TGTGCCAGCAGCGGGCCAGGGGGCAGGGAGCAGTTCTTC
CASSGPGGREQFF
>NA|TRBJ1-2|TRBV2|12|NA
TGTGCCAGCACCAAAGGGCGGGTACTTTTCACCTTC
CASTKGRVLFTF
>NA|TRBJ2-7|TRBV19|15|NA
TGTGCCAGTAAGATAAGTACGGGGGCCCCCTACGAGCAGTACTTC
CASKISTGAPYEQYF
>NA|TRBJ1-2|TRBV27|13|TRBD1
TGTGCCAGCAGTTTATCGACAGGGAATGGCTACACCTTC
CASSLSTGNGYTF
>NA|TRBJ1-3|TRBV10-2|16|NA
TGCGCCAGCAGTTTCTCTATCACCTTCTCTGGAAACACCATATATTTT
CASSFSITFSGNTIYF
>NA|TRBJ1-2|TRBV14|14|NA
TGTGCCCCCCCCCGGTATGTGACCGTCTACGGCTACACCTTC
CAPPRYVTVYGYTF
>NA|TRBJ2-7|TRBV27|14|NA
TGTGCCAGCATCCGGGACCAAAACTCCTACGAGCAGTACTTC
CASIRDQNSYEQYF